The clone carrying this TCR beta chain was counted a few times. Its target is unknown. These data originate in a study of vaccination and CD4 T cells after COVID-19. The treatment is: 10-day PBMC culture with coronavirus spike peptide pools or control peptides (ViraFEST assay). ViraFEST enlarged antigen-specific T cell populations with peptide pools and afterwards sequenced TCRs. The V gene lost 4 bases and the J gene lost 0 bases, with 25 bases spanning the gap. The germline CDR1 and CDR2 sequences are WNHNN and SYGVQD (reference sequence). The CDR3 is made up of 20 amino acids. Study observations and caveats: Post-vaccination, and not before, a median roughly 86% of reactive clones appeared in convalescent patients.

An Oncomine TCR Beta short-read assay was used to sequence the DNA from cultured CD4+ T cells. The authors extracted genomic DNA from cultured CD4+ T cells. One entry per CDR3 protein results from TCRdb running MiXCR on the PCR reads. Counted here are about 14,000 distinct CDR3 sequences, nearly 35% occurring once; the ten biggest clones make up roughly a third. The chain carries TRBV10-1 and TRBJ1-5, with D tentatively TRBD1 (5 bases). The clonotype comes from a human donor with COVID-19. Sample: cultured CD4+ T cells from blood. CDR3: CASSAPLRQGGSYSNQPQHF. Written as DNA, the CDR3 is TGCGCCAGCAGTGCCCCTTTACGGCAGGGAGGGTCCTATAGCAATCAGCCCCAGCATTTT.